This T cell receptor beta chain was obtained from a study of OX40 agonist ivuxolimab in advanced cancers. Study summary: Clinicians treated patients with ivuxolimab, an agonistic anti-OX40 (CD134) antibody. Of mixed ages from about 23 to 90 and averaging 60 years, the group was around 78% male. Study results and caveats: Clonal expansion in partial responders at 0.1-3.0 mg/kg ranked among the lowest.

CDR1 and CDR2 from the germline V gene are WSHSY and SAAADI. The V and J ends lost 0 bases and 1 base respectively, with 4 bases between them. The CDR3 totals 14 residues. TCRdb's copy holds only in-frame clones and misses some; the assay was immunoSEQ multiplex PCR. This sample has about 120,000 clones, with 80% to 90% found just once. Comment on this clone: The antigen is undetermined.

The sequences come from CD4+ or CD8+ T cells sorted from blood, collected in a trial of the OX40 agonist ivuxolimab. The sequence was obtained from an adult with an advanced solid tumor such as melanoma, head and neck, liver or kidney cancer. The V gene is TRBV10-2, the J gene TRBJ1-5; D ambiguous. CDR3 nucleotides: TGCGCCAGCAGTGAGTCGGGGAGCAATCAGCCCCAGCATTTT. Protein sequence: CASSESGSNQPQHF.